This TCR beta chain was identified during a study of OX40 agonist ivuxolimab in advanced cancers. Study-wide context: Patients were given ivuxolimab, an antibody that agonizes OX40 (CD134). With a range of roughly 20 to 80, age averaged about 58 years, and about 80% were male. Whole-study findings and limits: Antigens targeted by the expanded peripheral T cells were not determined.

Prior autoimmune disease or systemic immunosuppression barred patients. This table comes from immunoSEQ multiplex PCR, and its TCRdb copy is limited to in-frame clones, with some not included. The sample lists approximately 26,000 clones, roughly 87% seen once, with 15% in the top ten. This clone has more than one count but fewer than ten. Its antigen remains unknown. The CDR3 loop spans 13 amino acids. Germline V gives CDR1 MDHEN, CDR2 SYDVKM. Trimming left V 7 bases short and J 2 bases short, with 12 bases between. This sequence was found in an adult with an advanced solid tumor such as melanoma, head and neck, liver or kidney cancer. The chain combines TRBV28 with TRBJ2-7; D is unclear. The starting material was CD4+ or CD8+ T cells sorted from blood, obtained in a trial of the OX40 agonist ivuxolimab. CDR3 sequence (DNA): TGTGCCAGCACCTTGGACGGTGCCTACGAGCAGTACTTC. Its translation: CASTLDGAYEQYF.